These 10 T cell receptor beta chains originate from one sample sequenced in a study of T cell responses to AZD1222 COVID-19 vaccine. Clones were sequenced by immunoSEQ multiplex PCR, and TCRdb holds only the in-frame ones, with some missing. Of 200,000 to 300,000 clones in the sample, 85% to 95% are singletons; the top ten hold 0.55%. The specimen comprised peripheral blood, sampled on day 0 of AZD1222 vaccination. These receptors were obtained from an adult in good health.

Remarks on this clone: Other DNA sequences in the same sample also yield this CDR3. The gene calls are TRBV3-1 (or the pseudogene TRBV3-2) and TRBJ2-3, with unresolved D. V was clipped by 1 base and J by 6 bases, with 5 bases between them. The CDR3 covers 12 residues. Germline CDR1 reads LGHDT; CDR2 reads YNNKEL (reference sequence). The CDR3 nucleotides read TGTGCCAGCAGCCAAGTTCGCGATACGCAGTATTTT. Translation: CASSQVRDTQYF.

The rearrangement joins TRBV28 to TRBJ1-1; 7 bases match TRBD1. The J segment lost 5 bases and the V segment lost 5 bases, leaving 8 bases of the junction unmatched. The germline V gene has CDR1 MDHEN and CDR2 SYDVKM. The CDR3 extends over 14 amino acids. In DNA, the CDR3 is TGTGCCAGCAGTACGAGAGACAGGGCAACTGAAGCTTTCTTT. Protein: CASSTRDRATEAFF.

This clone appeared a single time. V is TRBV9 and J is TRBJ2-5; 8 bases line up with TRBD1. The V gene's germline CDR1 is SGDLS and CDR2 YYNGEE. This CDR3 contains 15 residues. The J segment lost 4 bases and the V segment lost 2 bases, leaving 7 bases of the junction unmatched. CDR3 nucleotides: TGTGCCAGCAGCGTCAGACAGGGGTGGGCAGAGACCCAGTACTTC. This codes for CASSVRQGWAETQYF.

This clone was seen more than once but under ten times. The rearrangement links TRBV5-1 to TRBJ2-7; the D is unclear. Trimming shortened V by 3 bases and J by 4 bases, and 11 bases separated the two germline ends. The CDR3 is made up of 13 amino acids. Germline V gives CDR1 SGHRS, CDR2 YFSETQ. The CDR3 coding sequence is TGCGCCAGCAGCTCGGCCCCCACGTACGAGCAGTACTTC. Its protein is CASSSAPTYEQYF.

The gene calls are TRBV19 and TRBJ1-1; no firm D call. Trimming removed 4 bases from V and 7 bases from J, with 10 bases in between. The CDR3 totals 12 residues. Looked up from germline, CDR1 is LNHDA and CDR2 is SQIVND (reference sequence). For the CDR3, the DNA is TGTGCCAGTAGTACAGGACTGGGTGAAGCTTTCTTT. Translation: CASSTGLGEAFF.

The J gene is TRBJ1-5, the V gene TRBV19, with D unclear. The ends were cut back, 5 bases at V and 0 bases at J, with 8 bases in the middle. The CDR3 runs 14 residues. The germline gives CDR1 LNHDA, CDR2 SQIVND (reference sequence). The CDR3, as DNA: TGTGCCAGTAGTCCCACGGATAGCAATCAGCCCCAGCATTTT. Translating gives CASSPTDSNQPQHF.

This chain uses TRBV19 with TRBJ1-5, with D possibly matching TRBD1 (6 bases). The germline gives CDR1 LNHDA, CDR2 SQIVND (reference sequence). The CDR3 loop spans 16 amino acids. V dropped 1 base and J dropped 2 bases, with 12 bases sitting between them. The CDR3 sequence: CASSIGGGVGNQPQHF. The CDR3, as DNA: TGTGCCAGTAGTATAGGAGGGGGGGTAGGCAATCAGCCCCAGCATTTT.

The CDR3 reads CASSGTGAPLRGNTIYF. The CDR3 DNA is TGTGCCAGCAGTGGGACAGGGGCCCCTCTGAGAGGAAACACCATATATTTT. The V call is TRBV2, the J call TRBJ1-3; TRBD1 matches 9 bases. The ends lost 4 bases at V and 4 bases at J; junction bases unmatched: 11. CDR1 and CDR2 (germline): SNHLY, FYNNEI. CDR3 length equals 17 residues.

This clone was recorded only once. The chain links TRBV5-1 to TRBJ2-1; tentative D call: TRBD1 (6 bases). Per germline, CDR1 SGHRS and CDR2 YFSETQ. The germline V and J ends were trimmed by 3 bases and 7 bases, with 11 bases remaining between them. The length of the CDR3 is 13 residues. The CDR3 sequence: CASSYGQTNEQFF. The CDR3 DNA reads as TGCGCCAGCAGCTACGGACAGACGAATGAGCAGTTCTTC.

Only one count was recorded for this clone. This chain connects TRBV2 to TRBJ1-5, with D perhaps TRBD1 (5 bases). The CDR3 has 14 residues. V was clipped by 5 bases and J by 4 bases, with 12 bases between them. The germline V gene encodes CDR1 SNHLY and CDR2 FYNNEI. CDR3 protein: CASSRGRENQPQHF. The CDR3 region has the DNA TGTGCCAGCAGTCGGGGCAGGGAAAATCAGCCCCAGCATTTT.